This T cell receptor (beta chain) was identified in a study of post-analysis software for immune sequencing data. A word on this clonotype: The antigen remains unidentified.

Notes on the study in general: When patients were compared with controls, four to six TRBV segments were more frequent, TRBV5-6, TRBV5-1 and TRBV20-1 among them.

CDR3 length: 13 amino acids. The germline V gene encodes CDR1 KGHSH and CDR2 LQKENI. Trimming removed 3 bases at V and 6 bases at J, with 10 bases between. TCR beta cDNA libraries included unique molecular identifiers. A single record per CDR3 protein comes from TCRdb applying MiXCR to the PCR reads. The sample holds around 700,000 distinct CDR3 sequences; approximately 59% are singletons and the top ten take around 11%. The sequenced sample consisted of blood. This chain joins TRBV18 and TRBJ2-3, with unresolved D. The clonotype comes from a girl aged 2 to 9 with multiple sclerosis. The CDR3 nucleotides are TGTGCCAGCTCACCTATCCAAGGGGATACGCAGTATTTT. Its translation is CASSPIQGDTQYF. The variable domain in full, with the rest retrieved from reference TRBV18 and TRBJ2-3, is NAGVMQNPRHLVRRRGQEARLRCSPMKGHSHVYWYRQLPEEGLKFMVYLQKENIIDESGMPKERFSAEFPKEGPSILRIQQVVRGDSAAYFCASSPIQGDTQYFGPGTRLTVL.